The 26 T cell receptor beta chains below all came from one sample that was sequenced in a study of shared clonotypes between healthy human individuals. TCRdb's table, derived via immunoSEQ multiplex PCR, lists solely in-frame clones and lacks some. The sample carries 1,400,000 or so clones, 98% to 99% recorded once. Sequencing was done on a sample of naive CD4+ T cells sorted from blood. The subset here: CD45RA+ positively selected. The receptors here all came from a man aged 25 to 40 in good health.

The chain joins TRBV29-1 to TRBJ1-1, with D uncertain. This CDR3 spans 13 amino acids. The germline V gene has CDR1 SQVTM and CDR2 ANQGSEA. V gave up 6 bases and J gave up 8 bases, with 19 bases separating them. CDR3 nucleotide sequence: TGCAGCGTAAGAAGAGACGAGACCCGAGAAGCTTTCTTT. Residues: CSVRRDETREAFF.

This chain links TRBV10-2 with TRBJ1-5; no firm D call. The length of the CDR3 is 13 residues. CDR1 and CDR2 (germline): WSHSY, SAAADI. With 4 bases removed from V and 7 bases from J, the gap between germline ends came to 11 bases. The CDR3 loop is CASSGEGWQPQHF. CDR3 nucleotides: TGCGCCAGCAGTGGGGAGGGTTGGCAGCCCCAGCATTTT.

V gene TRBV10-3 combines with J gene TRBJ1-2, with 10 bases aligning to TRBD1. This CDR3 has 14 amino acids. CDR1 and CDR2 (germline): ENHRY, SYGVKD. The trim removed 5 bases at V and 5 bases at J, leaving 5 bases unmatched. CDR3 bases: TGTGCCATCAGTCTACCGGGACAGGGGTATGGCTACACCTTC. It is translated as CAISLPGQGYGYTF.

The chain is built from TRBV6-1 and TRBJ2-6; the D is unclear. Germline loops: CDR1 MNHNS, CDR2 SASEGT. The CDR3 runs 16 residues. With 1 base removed from V and 2 bases from J, the gap between germline ends came to 9 bases. The CDR3 sequence is CASSEERQPGANVLTF. The CDR3 DNA sequence: TGTGCCAGCAGTGAAGAACGGCAGCCTGGGGCCAACGTCCTGACTTTC.

The table lists this clone with a count of one. The V call is TRBV6-1, the J call TRBJ2-7, with a possible D match to TRBD2 (5 bases). Per germline, CDR1 MNHNS and CDR2 SASEGT. The CDR3 has 16 amino acids. Trimming took 4 bases from V and 2 from J, leaving 18 bases between them. In DNA, the CDR3 is TGTGCCAGCAGTGGAGGGCGGTTTGGTAACCCCTACGAGCAGTACTTC. Its protein is CASSGGRFGNPYEQYF.

The chain combines TRBV4-3 with TRBJ2-7; 8 bases map to TRBD1. Per germline, CDR1 LGHNA and CDR2 YSLEER. The CDR3 contains 17 residues. The J segment lost 2 bases and the V segment lost 1 base, leaving 10 bases of the junction unmatched. CDR3 sequence reads: CASSQAQGGRGPYEQYF. The CDR3, as DNA: TGCGCCAGCAGCCAAGCCCAGGGGGGCAGGGGGCCCTACGAGCAGTACTTC.

The rearrangement uses TRBV30 and TRBJ2-1; D is possibly TRBD2 (6 bases). The CDR3 spans 15 residues. The germline gives CDR1 GTSNPN, CDR2 SVGIG (reference sequence). V lost 5 bases to trimming and J lost 7 bases, with 21 bases between them. The CDR3 coding sequence is TGTGCCTGGCAGCGACTAGTTCTTCCCCTAAATGAGCAGTTCTTC. The encoded protein is CAWQRLVLPLNEQFF.

The chain is built from TRBV11-2 and TRBJ2-5; D is undetermined. Germline V gene sequence: CDR1 SGHAT, CDR2 FQNNGV. The CDR3 extends over 12 amino acids. Trimming removed 0 bases from V and 5 bases from J, with 4 bases in between. CDR3 in amino acids: CASSLDYETQYF. The CDR3 nucleotides are TGTGCCAGCAGCTTAGATTACGAGACCCAGTACTTC.

The chain recombines TRBV4-1 with TRBJ2-7; 8 positions match TRBD1. The CDR3 is 15 residues long. The ends lost 4 bases at V and 3 bases at J; junction bases unmatched: 8. Germline V gene lookup returns CDR1 MGHRA and CDR2 YSYEKL. CDR3 DNA sequence: TGCGCCAGCAGCCGCAAGACAGGGGAGGACTACGAGCAGTACTTC. This encodes CASSRKTGEDYEQYF.

J is TRBJ2-7 and V is TRBV18; 14 bases line up with TRBD2. CDR1 and CDR2 from the germline V gene are KGHSH and LQKENI. CDR3 length equals 19 residues. The V and J ends lost 0 bases and 7 bases, in that order; junction bases with no gene match: 14. In nucleotides, the CDR3 is TGTGCCAGCTCACCACCTCGACTAGCGGGAGGGCCGAGAGTGGGGGAGCAGTACTTC. Translating it yields CASSPPRLAGGPRVGEQYF.

J is TRBJ1-4 and V is TRBV15; the D is unclear. Germline CDR1 is LNHNV and CDR2 is YYDKDF (reference sequence). The CDR3 spans 16 residues. The V end was cut by 0 bases, the J end by 8 bases, with 16 bases between. The DNA of the CDR3 is TGTGCCACCAGCAGAGATAATCCTTACACGAACGAAAAACTGTTTTTT. It codes for CATSRDNPYTNEKLFF. Combining the CDR3 with reference TRBV15 and TRBJ1-4 gives the whole variable domain DAMVIQNPRYQVTQFGKPVTLSCSQTLNHNVMYWYQQKSSQAPKLLFHYYDKDFNNEADTPDNFQSRRPNTSFCFLDIRSPGLGDTAMYLCATSRDNPYTNEKLFFGSGTQLSVL.

The CDR3 sequence: CASSVGYPGLGSSSYEQYF. The CDR3 DNA follows: TGTGCCAGCAGCGTAGGCTACCCCGGACTCGGATCGAGCTCCTACGAGCAGTACTTC. This sequence joins TRBV9 and TRBJ2-7; the D gene is possibly TRBD2 (5 bases). V was cut by 0 bases and J by 0 bases, with 22 bases left in between. The CDR3 is 19 residues long. Germline CDR1 is SGDLS and CDR2 is YYNGEE.

The chain recombines TRBV5-4 with TRBJ2-5; perhaps TRBD1 as D (6 bases). Germline-derived CDR1 and CDR2 are SGHNT and YYREEE (reference sequence). V was cut by 4 bases and J by 6 bases, with 13 bases left in between. The CDR3 length is 13 residues. CDR3: CASSLTGSKTQYF. In DNA, the CDR3 is TGTGCCAGCAGCCTAACAGGGTCGAAGACCCAGTACTTC.

The V gene is TRBV4-3, the J gene TRBJ2-1, with TRBD2 identical over 9 bases. The CDR3 loop spans 15 amino acids. The germline gives CDR1 LGHNA, CDR2 YSLEER. V lost 1 base and J lost 7; bases outside the gene matches: 5. CDR3 sequence: CASSQGASGINEQFF. CDR3 DNA sequence: TGCGCCAGCAGCCAAGGGGCTAGCGGGATAAATGAGCAGTTCTTC.

The chain carries TRBV5-1 and TRBJ2-3; D perhaps matches TRBD2 (6 bases). This CDR3 has 17 amino acids. V lost 4 bases and J 6 bases, leaving 24 bases between the germline ends. CDR1 and CDR2 (germline): SGHRS, YFSETQ. DNA for the CDR3: TGCGCCAGCAGCCTCGGGGTGGGGAGGCCCCGCGGGGATACGCAGTATTTT. Translation gives CASSLGVGRPRGDTQYF.

The chain combines TRBV2 with TRBJ1-5; the match to TRBD1 covers 10 bases. The ends lost 5 bases at V and 0 bases at J; junction bases unmatched: 7. The CDR3 spans 17 residues. Germline CDR1 SNHLY, CDR2 FYNNEI. CDR3 DNA sequence: TGTGCCAGCAGTACTCCTGGGACAGGGGATAGCAATCAGCCCCAGCATTTT. This encodes CASSTPGTGDSNQPQHF.

This clone was detected only once. The genes are TRBV7-9 and TRBJ2-1; 10 bases are shared with TRBD2. The CDR3 contains 15 residues. The germline V gene encodes CDR1 SEHNR and CDR2 FQNEAQ (reference sequence). J gave up 2 bases and V 5 bases, and 3 bases lay outside the gene matches. CDR3 DNA sequence: TGTGCCAGCAGCCCTAGCGGGGGACCCTACAATGAGCAGTTCTTC. It translates to CASSPSGGPYNEQFF.

The chain joins TRBV19 to TRBJ1-4, with 9 bases identical to TRBD1. The CDR3 length is 15 residues. The germline V gene encodes CDR1 LNHDA and CDR2 SQIVND (reference sequence). Germline trimming cut 4 bases from V and 8 bases from J; bases unmatched to any gene: 8. For the CDR3, the DNA is TGTGCCAGTAGTAATGCGGGACAGGGCAGCGAAAAACTGTTTTTT. Its translation: CASSNAGQGSEKLFF.

This clone is a singleton in its sample. The chain couples TRBV7-6 to TRBJ2-2; no clear D gene. The CDR3 has 17 amino acids. Trimming removed 1 base from V and 5 bases from J, with 17 bases in between. CDR1 SGHVS and CDR2 FNYEAQ come from the germline V gene. CDR3 sequence: CASSLVVAVIWTGELFF. In nucleotides, the CDR3 is TGTGCCAGCAGCTTAGTGGTGGCCGTAATTTGGACCGGGGAGCTGTTTTTT. Full variable domain (rest looked up from reference TRBV7-6 and TRBJ2-2): GAGVSQSPRYKVTKRGQDVALRCDPISGHVSLYWYRQALGQGPEFLTYFNYEAQQDKSGLPNDRFSAERPEGSISTLTIQRTEQRDSAMYRCASSLVVAVIWTGELFFGEGSRLTVL.

V is TRBV15 and J is TRBJ1-1; a possible D gene is TRBD1 (5 bases). Deletions cut 5 bases from V and 1 base from J, with 11 bases between. Germline values: CDR1 LNHNV, CDR2 YYDKDF (reference sequence). The CDR3 extends over 14 amino acids. This CDR3 reads CATSLLGENTEAFF. The CDR3 DNA follows: TGTGCCACCAGCCTCCTAGGGGAGAACACTGAAGCTTTCTTT.

Notes on this clone: Additional DNA sequences in this sample encode the identical CDR3. The chain is built from TRBV28 and TRBJ1-2, with 10 bases aligning to TRBD1. V lost 4 bases, J lost 5 bases, and 4 bases stayed unmatched. This CDR3 contains 14 residues. Looked up from germline, CDR1 is MDHEN and CDR2 is SYDVKM. Written as DNA, the CDR3 is TGTGCCAGCAGTTCGGGACAGGGGAGTTATGGCTACACCTTC. Its translation is CASSSGQGSYGYTF.

The V gene is TRBV11-3, the J gene TRBJ2-3; 11 bases are shared with TRBD1. J gave up 4 bases and V 6 bases, and 3 bases lay outside the gene matches. This CDR3 is 14 amino acids long. Germline lookup yields CDR1 SGHNT and CDR2 YENEEA. Here the CDR3 DNA reads TGTGCCAGCAGGAGGACAGGGGGCCCAGATACGCAGTATTTT. Translated, it gives CASRRTGGPDTQYF. Supplemented by reference TRBV11-3 and TRBJ2-3, the full variable domain reads EAGVVQSPRYKIIEKKQPVAFWCNPISGHNTLYWYLQNLGQGPELLIRYENEEAVDDSQLPKDRFSAERLKGVDSTLKIQPAELGDSAVYLCASRRTGGPDTQYFGPGTRLTVL.

The chain couples TRBV5-5 to TRBJ2-7; TRBD2 aligns across 7 bases. Germline values: CDR1 SGHKS, CDR2 YYEKEE (reference sequence). Trimming removed 5 bases from V and 3 bases from J; junction bases left unmatched: 17. The CDR3 has 17 residues. The CDR3 nucleotides read TGTGCCAGCAGGCCATCTACTAGCGCCGTACTTTACTACGAGCAGTACTTC. Protein: CASRPSTSAVLYYEQYF.

The V call is TRBV11-2, the J call TRBJ2-4, with D possibly TRBD1 on 6 matching bases. Per the germline V gene, CDR1 is SGHAT and CDR2 is FQNNGV. Trimming removed 5 bases from V and 7 bases from J, with 15 bases in between. This CDR3 has 14 residues. The CDR3 here is CASSVRPQGNIQYF. The CDR3 nucleotides read TGTGCCAGCAGCGTCCGGCCTCAGGGGAACATTCAGTACTTC.

This chain connects TRBV6-1 to TRBJ1-2; 8 bases line up with TRBD1. V shed 8 bases and J 7 bases; nucleotides not matched to a gene: 9. The germline CDR1 and CDR2 sequences are MNHNS and SASEGT. The CDR3 extends over 13 amino acids. The CDR3 loop is CASSPPGGGGYTF. CDR3 nucleotides: TGTGCCAGCTCCCCCCCAGGGGGCGGTGGCTACACCTTC.

V gene TRBV4-1 combines with J gene TRBJ2-1; D perhaps matches TRBD1 (5 bases). With 0 bases removed from V and 12 bases from J, the gap between germline ends came to 9 bases. The CDR3 is 12 residues long. Per germline, CDR1 MGHRA and CDR2 YSYEKL. The chain's CDR3 is CASSQDGQGQFF. The CDR3 DNA reads as TGCGCCAGCAGCCAAGACGGCCAGGGGCAGTTCTTC.